This T cell receptor beta chain was captured by sequencing in a study of T cell clonotyping in hematopoietic cell transplantation. The repertoire was sequenced with immunoSEQ multiplex PCR; TCRdb's copy has only in-frame clones and lacks some. The table lists some 9,700 clones, approximately 96% of them singletons, with about 2.4% in the top ten. Of note for this clone: No antigen is known for it.

Recipient blood drawn about 28 days pretransplant and days 30, 100, 180 after. There are 14 residues in the CDR3. Findings and limits, study-wide: After transplant, recipient diversity fell while pathologically expanded clonotypes grew through day 180. Graft donor and pretransplant recipient Inverse Simpson Index values predicted broader posttransplant TCR diversity.

This receptor was identified in a male patient between 60 and 69 years old who had an allogeneic stem cell transplant from a related donor, so the T cells may come from the graft donor. Some clones in this sample may be carry-over from other donors' samples. Sequencing was performed on peripheral blood mononuclear cells, taken 100 days after allogeneic stem cell transplant. This rearrangement joins TRBV21-1 to TRBJ2-7; the table's D call, TRBD2, has no DNA check behind it. TRBV21-1 is classified as a pseudogene. The CDR3 region has the DNA TGTGCCAGCAGCGCTAGCGGGGGGGCCTACGAGCAGTACTTC. Residues: CASSASGGAYEQYF.